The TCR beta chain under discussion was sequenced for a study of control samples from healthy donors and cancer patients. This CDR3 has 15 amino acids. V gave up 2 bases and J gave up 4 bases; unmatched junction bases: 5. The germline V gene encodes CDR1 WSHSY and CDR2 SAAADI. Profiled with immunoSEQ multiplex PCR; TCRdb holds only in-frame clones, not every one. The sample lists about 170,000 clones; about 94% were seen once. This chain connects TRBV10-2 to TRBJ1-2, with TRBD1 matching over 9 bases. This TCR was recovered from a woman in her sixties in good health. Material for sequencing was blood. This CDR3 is CASSEPGQGSYGYTF. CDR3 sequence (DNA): TGCGCCAGCAGTGAGCCGGGACAGGGCAGCTATGGCTACACCTTC.